This entry concerns a single T cell receptor beta chain. Its antigen is unknown. These data come from a study of cytomegalovirus exposure and HLA in healthy donors. Overall study findings and caveats: Among TCR sequences, most were rare, though some public TCRs appeared in many donors. Fewer N-insertions (relative to the roughly 610-donor mean) were reportedly seen in an Asian-associated ancestry cluster in a later analysis. Highly shared variants forming one cluster were likely a sequencing artifact.

PCR used 60 Vbeta primers and 13 Jbeta primers. Study processing details: Unique TCR beta chains numbered around 80 million in a later analysis, with roughly 11 million shared. Repertoires were generated with immunoSEQ multiplex PCR, while TCRdb's copy carries only in-frame clones and drops some. Clonal size and the V and J genes are those of that table, whereas D and trimming came from the DNA. Of around 140,000 clones detected, around 78% appear once; the ten largest clones hold around 5.9%. With V trimmed by 1 base and J by 8 bases, 6 bases remained unmatched. The length of the CDR3 is 16 residues. In germline, CDR1 is SGDLS, CDR2 YYNGEE.

The sequence was collected from a woman in her forties in good health and CMV-seropositive. Sequencing used PBMCs. The rearrangement uses TRBV9 and TRBJ2-1; 13 nucleotides match TRBD2. CDR3 DNA sequence: TGTGCCAGCAGCGTAACCGGGACTAGCGGGATCGATGAGCAGTTCTTC. Its translation is CASSVTGTSGIDEQFF.